Described below is a single T cell receptor beta chain sequence and its context. These data come from a study of OX40 agonist ivuxolimab in advanced cancers. V gave up 0 bases and J gave up 4 bases, with 10 bases separating them. The CDR3 contains 14 residues. From germline, CDR1 is SGHDT and CDR2 YYEEEE. Clones were sequenced by immunoSEQ multiplex PCR, and TCRdb holds only the in-frame ones, with some missing. Here the sample spans approximately 11,000 clones, 86% being singletons. The sequencing used CD4+ or CD8+ T cells sorted from blood, collected in a trial of the OX40 agonist ivuxolimab. The clonotype originates from an adult with an advanced solid tumor such as melanoma, head and neck, liver or kidney cancer. The rearrangement uses TRBV5-6 and TRBJ1-1; D may be TRBD1 (6 bases). This chain's CDR3 is CASSLGGGSTEAFF. The CDR3 DNA reads TGTGCCAGCAGCTTGGGAGGGGGGTCCACTGAAGCTTTCTTT.